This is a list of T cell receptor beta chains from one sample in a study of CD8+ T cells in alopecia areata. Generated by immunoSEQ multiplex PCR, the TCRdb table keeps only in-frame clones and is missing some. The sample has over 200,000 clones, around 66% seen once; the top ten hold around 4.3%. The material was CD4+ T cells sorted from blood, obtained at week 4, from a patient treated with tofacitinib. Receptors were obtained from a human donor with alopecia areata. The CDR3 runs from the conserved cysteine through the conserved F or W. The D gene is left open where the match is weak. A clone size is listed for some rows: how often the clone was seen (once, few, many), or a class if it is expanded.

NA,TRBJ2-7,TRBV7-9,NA,TGTGCCAGCAGCTTACAGGGGTACGAGCAGTACTTC,CASSLQGYEQYF
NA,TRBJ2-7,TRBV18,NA,TGTGCCAGCTCACCAGGCTCCTACGAGCAGTACTTC,CASSPGSYEQYF
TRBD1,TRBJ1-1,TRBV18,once,TGTGCCAGCTCTCCGGGACAGGGCTACACTGAAGCTTTCTTT,CASSPGQGYTEAFF
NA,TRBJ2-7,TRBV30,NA,TGTGCCTGGAGTGAGTACTTCTACGAGCAGTACTTC,CAWSEYFYEQYF
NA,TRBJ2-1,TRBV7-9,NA,TGTGCCAGCAGCTCAGGTATGGATGAGCAGTTCTTC,CASSSGMDEQFF
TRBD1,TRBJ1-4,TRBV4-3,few,TGCGCCAGCAGCCAAGATCCCCCGGACAGGAGTAATGAAAAACTGTTTTTT,CASSQDPPDRSNEKLFF
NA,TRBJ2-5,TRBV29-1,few,TGCAGCGTTGAGGGTGGGTGGGAGACCCAGTACTTC,CSVEGGWETQYF
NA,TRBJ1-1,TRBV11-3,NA,TGTGCCAGCAGCCCGGGGGTAAAAGTGGCTTTCTTT,CASSPGVKVAFF
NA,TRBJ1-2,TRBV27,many,TGTGCCAGCAGTTTAAATACAGGCTTCTATGGCTACACCTTC,CASSLNTGFYGYTF
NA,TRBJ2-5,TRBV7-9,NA,TGTGCCAGCAGCTCCCTCCCCGGGACACATCAAGAGACCCAGTACTTC,CASSSLPGTHQETQYF
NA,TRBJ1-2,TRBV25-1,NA,TGTGCCAGCTCGGGGACCCTTAACTATGGCTACACCTTC,CASSGTLNYGYTF
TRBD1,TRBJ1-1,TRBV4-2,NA,TGTGCCAGCAGTCCGACAGGGGGCGGGAACACTGAAGCTTTCTTT,CASSPTGGGNTEAFF
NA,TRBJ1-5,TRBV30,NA,TGTGCCTGGAGTTATCGACCCCCCAGCGCCCAGCATTTT,CAWSYRPPSAQHF
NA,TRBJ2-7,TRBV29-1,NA,TGCAGCGTTGAAGGACAGAGTTACGAGCAGTACTTC,CSVEGQSYEQYF
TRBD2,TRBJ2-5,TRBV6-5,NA,TGTGCCAGCAGTTACGCGGGGGGCCAAGAGACCCAGTACTTC,CASSYAGGQETQYF
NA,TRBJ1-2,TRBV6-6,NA,TGTGCCAGCAGTTGCCCTTCGGGGCCGACTAACTATGGCTACACCTTC,CASSCPSGPTNYGYTF
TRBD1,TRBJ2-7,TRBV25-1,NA,TGTGCCAGCAGTGCGACAGGGTACGAGCAGTACTTC,CASSATGYEQYF
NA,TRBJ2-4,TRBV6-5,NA,TGTGCCAGCAGTATTTTTGGGGAAGCGAACATTCAGTACTTC,CASSIFGEANIQYF
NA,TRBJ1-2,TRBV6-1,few,TGTGCCAGCAGTGAAGTGGTTGGCTATGGCTACACCTTC,CASSEVVGYGYTF
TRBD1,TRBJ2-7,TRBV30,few,TGTGCCTGGAGTCACAGGGGTCTAGTCGAGCAGTACTTC,CAWSHRGLVEQYF
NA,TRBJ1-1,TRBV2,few,TGTGCCAACGGCCACACTGAAGCTTTCTTT,CANGHTEAFF
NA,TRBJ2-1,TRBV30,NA,TGTGCCTGGAGTGGTTCCGGTGGGGTCGTGGATGAGCAGTTCTTC,CAWSGSGGVVDEQFF
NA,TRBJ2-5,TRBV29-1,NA,TGCAGCGCGACCAGACAGGCTCAAGAGACCCAGTACTTC,CSATRQAQETQYF
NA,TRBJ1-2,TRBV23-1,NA,TGCGCCGTCACACCCGGGCTTCTCGAGGGCTACACCTTC,CAVTPGLLEGYTF
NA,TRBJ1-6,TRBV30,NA,TGTGCCTGGAGTGCACAGGGAAACTCACCCCTCCACTTT,CAWSAQGNSPLHF
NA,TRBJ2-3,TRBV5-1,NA,TGCGCCAGCAGTAGCGCTGATACGCAGTATTTT,CASSSADTQYF
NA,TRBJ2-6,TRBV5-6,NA,TGTGCCAGCAGCTTGTTAGGGGGGGCCAACGTCCTGACTTTC,CASSLLGGANVLTF
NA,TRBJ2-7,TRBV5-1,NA,TGCGCCAGCAGCTTGATGGGTTCCTACGAGCAGTACTTC,CASSLMGSYEQYF
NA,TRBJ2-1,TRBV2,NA,TGTGCCAGCATGGGGGACGGATCCTTTGAGCAGTTCTTC,CASMGDGSFEQFF
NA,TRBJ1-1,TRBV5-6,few,TGTGCCAGCAGCTTGGACACTGAAGCTTTCTTT,CASSLDTEAFF
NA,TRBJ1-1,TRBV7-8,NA,TGTGCCAGCAGCTCCGGGACAAGGCTGGCTGAAGCTTTCTTT,CASSSGTRLAEAFF
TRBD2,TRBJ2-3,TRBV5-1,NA,TGCGCCAGCAGCTGGGAAGCGGGGGGCCCAACAGATACGCAGTATTTT,CASSWEAGGPTDTQYF
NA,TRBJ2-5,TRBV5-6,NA,TGTGCCAGCAGTCCTCTCGGGGGGCCCCGGGAGACCCAGTACTTC,CASSPLGGPRETQYF
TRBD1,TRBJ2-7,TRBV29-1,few,TGCAGCGCGGGGGACAGGGACTACGAGCAGTACTTC,CSAGDRDYEQYF
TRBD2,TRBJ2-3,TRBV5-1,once,TGCGCCAGCAGCTTGGCACCTAGCGGAGCTCCCACAGATACGCAGTATTTT,CASSLAPSGAPTDTQYF
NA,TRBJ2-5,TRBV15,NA,TGTGCCACCAGCAGAGAGAGACATCGGGGGACCCAGTACTTC,CATSRERHRGTQYF
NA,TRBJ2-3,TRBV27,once,TGTGCCAGCAGTAATTTTGGGGCAGATACGCAGTATTTT,CASSNFGADTQYF
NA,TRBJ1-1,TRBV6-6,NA,TGTGCCAGCAGAAAGGAAACTGAAGCTTTCTTT,CASRKETEAFF
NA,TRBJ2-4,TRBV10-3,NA,TGTGCCATCAGCCAGGGCGAACCAGCCAAAAACATTCAGTACTTC,CAISQGEPAKNIQYF
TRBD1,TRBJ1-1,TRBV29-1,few,TGCAGCGTTCTTCCAGGGGGCGCTGAAGCTTTCTTT,CSVLPGGAEAFF
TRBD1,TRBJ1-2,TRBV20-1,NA,TGCAGTGCTATACAGGGGTATGGCTACACCTTC,CSAIQGYGYTF
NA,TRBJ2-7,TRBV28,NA,TGTGCCAGCAGTTTATCTGGCTACGAGCAGTACTTC,CASSLSGYEQYF
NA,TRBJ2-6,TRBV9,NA,TGTGCCAGCAGCCGGGGGGCAGGTGGGGCCAACGTCCTGACTTTC,CASSRGAGGANVLTF
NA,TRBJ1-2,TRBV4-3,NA,TGCGCCAGCAGCCAAGCGGGGCTAACTAAGGGTGGCTACACCTTC,CASSQAGLTKGGYTF
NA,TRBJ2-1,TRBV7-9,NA,TGTGCCTTCGTCCAAAGCTCCTACAATGAGCAGTTCTTC,CAFVQSSYNEQFF
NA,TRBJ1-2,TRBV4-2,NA,TGTGCCAGCAGCCAAGAATCCATCAAGAAGGGGAACTATGGCTACACCTTC,CASSQESIKKGNYGYTF
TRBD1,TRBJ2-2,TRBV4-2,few,TGTGCCAGCAGCCAAGCCGGGACAGGGAGGGCCGGGGAGCTGTTTTTT,CASSQAGTGRAGELFF
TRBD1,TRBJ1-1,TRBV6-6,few,TGTGCCAGCAGGCCGGTGGGGGACAGGGCCGAAACTGAAGCTTTCTTT,CASRPVGDRAETEAFF
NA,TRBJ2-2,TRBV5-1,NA,TGCGCCAGCAGCTTGGCCTCGGGTAGCGCAGACACCGGGGAGCTGTTTTTT,CASSLASGSADTGELFF
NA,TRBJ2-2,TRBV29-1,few,TGCAGCGTGCGGAAGATGCGGGACACCGGGGAGCTGTTTTTT,CSVRKMRDTGELFF
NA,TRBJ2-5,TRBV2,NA,TGTGCCAGCGGGGGGCCACGGACCCAGTACTTC,CASGGPRTQYF
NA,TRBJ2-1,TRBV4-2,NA,TGTGCCAGCAGATCCCGGCGGTCCAATGAGCAGTTCTTC,CASRSRRSNEQFF
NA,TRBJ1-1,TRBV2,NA,TGTGCCAGCAGTGACCAGAACACTGAAGCTTTCTTT,CASSDQNTEAFF
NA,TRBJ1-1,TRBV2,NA,TGTGCCAGCACCGACTCGGGGGGCACTGAAGCTTTCTTT,CASTDSGGTEAFF